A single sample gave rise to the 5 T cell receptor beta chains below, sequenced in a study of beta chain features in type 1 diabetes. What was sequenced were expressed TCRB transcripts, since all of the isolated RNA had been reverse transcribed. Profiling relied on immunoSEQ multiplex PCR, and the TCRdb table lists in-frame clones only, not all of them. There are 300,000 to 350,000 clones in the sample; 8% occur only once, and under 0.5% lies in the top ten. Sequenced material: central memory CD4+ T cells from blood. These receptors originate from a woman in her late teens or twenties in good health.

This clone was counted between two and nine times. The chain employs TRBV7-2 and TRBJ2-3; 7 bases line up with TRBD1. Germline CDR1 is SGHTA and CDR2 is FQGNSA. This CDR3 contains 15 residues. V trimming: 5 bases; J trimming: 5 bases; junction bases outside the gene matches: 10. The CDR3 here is CASSLDSNRGDTQYF. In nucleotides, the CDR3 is TGTGCCAGCAGCCTCGACAGTAACAGGGGAGATACGCAGTATTTT.

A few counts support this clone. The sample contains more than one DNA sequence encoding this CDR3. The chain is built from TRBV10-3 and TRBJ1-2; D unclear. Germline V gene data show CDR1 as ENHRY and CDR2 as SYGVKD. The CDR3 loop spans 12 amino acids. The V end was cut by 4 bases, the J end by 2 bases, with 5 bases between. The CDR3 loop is CAISGQNYGYTF. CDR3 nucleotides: TGTGCCATCAGTGGACAAAACTATGGCTACACCTTC.

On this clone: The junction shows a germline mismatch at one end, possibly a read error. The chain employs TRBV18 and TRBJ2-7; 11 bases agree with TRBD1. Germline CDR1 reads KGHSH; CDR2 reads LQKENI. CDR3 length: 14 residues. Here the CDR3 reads CATSGRGQGDEQYF. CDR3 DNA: TGTGCCACCTCAGGGCGGGGACAGGGGGACGAGCAGTACTTC.

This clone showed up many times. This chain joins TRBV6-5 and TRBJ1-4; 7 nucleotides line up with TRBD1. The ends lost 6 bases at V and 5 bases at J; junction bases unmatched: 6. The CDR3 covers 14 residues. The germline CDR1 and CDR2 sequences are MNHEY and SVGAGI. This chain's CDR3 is CASSSDRLNEKLFF. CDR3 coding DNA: TGTGCCAGCAGCTCGGACAGGTTGAATGAAAAACTGTTTTTT.

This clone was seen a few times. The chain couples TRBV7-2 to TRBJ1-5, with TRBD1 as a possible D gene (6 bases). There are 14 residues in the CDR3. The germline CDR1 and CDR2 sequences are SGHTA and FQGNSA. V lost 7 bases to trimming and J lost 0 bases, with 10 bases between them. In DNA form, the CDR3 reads TGTGCCAGCAACCAGGGGTATAGCAATCAGCCCCAGCATTTT. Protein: CASNQGYSNQPQHF.